The 17 T cell receptor beta chains below come from one sample, sequenced in a study of shared clonotypes between healthy human individuals (dated by TCRdb to the early 2020s). The method was the immunoSEQ multiplex PCR assay. Held by TCRdb, this immuneACCESS table contains in-frame sequences only and omits some clones. Under half of the omission traces to an unresolved V gene where checked; the cause of the rest is unknown. Recorded for this sample are some 900,000 clones; approximately 80% of them occurred a single time. Of the sample, roughly 1.5% falls within the top ten clones. Sequenced input: memory CD4+ T cells sorted from blood. Taken with the paper, the label for cell subset or site translates to: CD45RA-negative fraction. The receptor source for this set is a man younger than 35 in good health.

The V and J genes are TRBV7-2 and TRBJ1-2; TRBD1 aligns across 7 bases. Germline loops: CDR1 SGHTA, CDR2 FQGNSA. The junction had 4 bases not matched to a gene; V was cut back by 5 bases and J by 1 base. The CDR3 contains 14 residues. The CDR3 reads CASSPGGFNYGYTF. Here the CDR3 DNA reads TGTGCCAGCAGCCCAGGGGGTTTTAACTATGGCTACACCTTC.

A word on this clone: Other nucleotide sequences from this sample produce the same CDR3. The chain links TRBV7-2 to TRBJ1-2; D call uncertain. The CDR3 sequence is 12 residues long. CDR1 is SGHTA and CDR2 is FQGNSA in the germline V gene. V lost 1 base and J lost 8, with 8 bases in between. The CDR3 reads CASSLDTGGYTF. The CDR3 DNA reads TGTGCCAGCAGCTTAGACACCGGGGGCTACACCTTC.

The chain joins TRBV5-1 to TRBJ2-1; D is possibly TRBD2 (5 bases). The length of the CDR3 is 17 residues. V was pared by 0 bases and J by 0 bases, with 13 bases between. Germline V gives CDR1 SGHRS, CDR2 YFSETQ. The CDR3 DNA sequence: TGCGCCAGCAGCTTGGGACTGGGGAGAAGCTCCTACAATGAGCAGTTCTTC. Translation gives CASSLGLGRSSYNEQFF.

This chain connects TRBV11-2 to TRBJ1-2; the D gene is possibly TRBD1 (6 bases). The CDR3 runs to 16 residues. Trimming cost V 5 bases and J 3 bases, with 19 bases left between them. Germline assignment: CDR1 SGHAT and CDR2 FQNNGV. In DNA, the CDR3 is TGTGCCAGCAGCGCGCGGACAGCGCTCGGGTACTATGGCTACACCTTC. Protein sequence: CASSARTALGYYGYTF.

The rearrangement uses TRBV4-3 and TRBJ2-3, with 7 bases aligning to TRBD2. Germline CDR1 and CDR2: LGHNA and YSLEER. Losses at the gene ends were 5 bases for V and 4 bases for J; bases not matched to a gene: 15. The length of the CDR3 is 17 residues. CDR3 bases: TGCGCCAGCAGCTCAGAGGGCGCGGGAGTAGGGGCAGATACGCAGTATTTT. Its translation is CASSSEGAGVGADTQYF.

In this sample, this clone turned up many times. This same CDR3 is encoded by further DNA sequences in the sample. The genes are TRBV6-1 and TRBJ1-3; D is uncertain. Trimming removed 1 base at V and 0 bases at J, with 7 bases between. This CDR3 is 15 amino acids long. Germline V gene sequence: CDR1 MNHNS, CDR2 SASEGT. The CDR3 nucleotides read TGTGCCAGCAGTGAAGGTCCGTACTCTGGAAACACCATATATTTT. It yields the protein CASSEGPYSGNTIYF.

CDR3 amino acids: CASSLAAGDAGSYEQYF. CDR3 nucleotides: TGCGCCAGCAGCTTGGCGGCGGGGGACGCAGGCTCCTACGAGCAGTACTTC. V gene TRBV5-1 combines with J gene TRBJ2-7, with 7 bases lining up with TRBD2. Losses at the gene ends were 0 bases for V and 0 bases for J; bases not matched to a gene: 9. CDR3 length: 17 residues. Germline CDR1 SGHRS, CDR2 YFSETQ.

V and J are TRBV14 and TRBJ2-3; D gene unclear. Germline-derived CDR1 and CDR2 are SGHDN and FVKESK. Trimming stripped 0 bases from V and 7 bases from J, with 14 bases between. CDR3 length: 15 amino acids. CDR3: CASSQERQSLNTQYF. The CDR3 coding sequence is TGTGCCAGCAGCCAAGAGCGGCAGTCGCTGAATACGCAGTATTTT.

J is TRBJ2-2 and V is TRBV5-1, with D unclear. V was shortened by 4 bases and J by 2 bases, with 9 bases between the two germline ends. The germline V gene encodes CDR1 SGHRS and CDR2 YFSETQ. This CDR3 region has 14 residues. The CDR3 region is CASSRELNTGELFF. For the CDR3, the DNA is TGCGCCAGCAGCAGAGAGCTTAACACCGGGGAGCTGTTTTTT.

This chain joins TRBV5-6 and TRBJ2-7, with 7 bases fitting TRBD2. The CDR3 is made up of 15 amino acids. Germline CDR1 and CDR2: SGHDT and YYEEEE. The V segment lost 6 bases and the J segment 0 bases; nucleotides outside the gene matches: 9. In DNA form, the CDR3 reads TGTGCCAGCACCCTGGGCGGGGGTCTCTCCTACGAGCAGTACTTC. Translating it yields CASTLGGGLSYEQYF.

The V gene is TRBV30, the J gene TRBJ1-5, with D maybe TRBD1 (5 bases). The CDR3 covers 12 residues. Germline CDR1 is GTSNPN and CDR2 is SVGIG (reference sequence). The ends were cut back, 1 base at V and 9 bases at J, with 10 bases in the middle. CDR3 loop: CAWSATGGPQHF. The CDR3 DNA sequence: TGTGCCTGGAGTGCCACTGGGGGGCCCCAGCATTTT.

This clone was seen at least ten times. The chain carries TRBV6-6 and TRBJ2-3; no firm D call. The germline V and J ends were trimmed by 0 bases and 2 bases, with 9 bases remaining between them. The CDR3 spans 15 residues. Germline CDR1 reads MNHNY; CDR2 reads SVGAGI (reference sequence). The CDR3 region is CASSYSHSYTDTQYF. DNA of the CDR3: TGTGCCAGCAGTTACTCGCACAGCTACACAGATACGCAGTATTTT.

This chain joins TRBV11-2 and TRBJ1-4, with a weak D call TRBD1 (5 bases). The CDR3 extends over 16 amino acids. The V end was cut by 1 base, the J end by 7 bases, with 16 bases between. Germline V CDR1 and CDR2: SGHAT, FQNNGV. The CDR3 DNA follows: TGTGCCAGCAGCTTAGGGGGTGTACGGGGGAGTGAAAAACTGTTTTTT. Its translation: CASSLGGVRGSEKLFF. Looking up the rest from reference TRBV11-2 and TRBJ1-4 gives the full variable domain: EAGVAQSPRYKIIEKRQSVAFWCNPISGHATLYWYQQILGQGPKLLIQFQNNGVVDDSQLPKDRFSAERLKGVDSTLKIQPAKLEDSAVYLCASSLGGVRGSEKLFFGSGTQLSVL.

The V and J genes are TRBV6-5 and TRBJ1-1; D not resolved. Trimming shortened V by 5 bases and J by 10 bases, and 14 bases separated the two germline ends. This CDR3 spans 12 amino acids. CDR1 is MNHEY and CDR2 is SVGAGI in the germline V gene. DNA of the CDR3: TGTGCCAGCAGTAAGAAGACGGGTGGAGCTTTCTTT. Amino acids: CASSKKTGGAFF.

The CDR3 protein is CASSPGTGGHNSPLHF. The CDR3 region has the DNA TGTGCCAGCAGTCCAGGGACAGGGGGCCATAATTCACCCCTCCACTTT. This chain joins TRBV27 and TRBJ1-6; TRBD1 matches 12 bases. The CDR3 sequence is 16 residues long. Trimming cost V 5 bases and J 5 bases; bases outside gene matches: 4. Germline CDR1 is MNHEY and CDR2 is SMNVEV (reference sequence).

The chain employs TRBV9 and TRBJ1-3, with unresolved D. The CDR3 loop spans 11 amino acids. Germline V gene lookup returns CDR1 SGDLS and CDR2 YYNGEE. The germline V and J ends were trimmed by 7 bases and 7 bases, with 9 bases remaining between them. In nucleotides, the CDR3 is TGTGCCAGCGCCGTAGGGAACACCATATATTTT. Translating it yields CASAVGNTIYF.

V usage is TRBV5-1 and J usage is TRBJ1-6, with D perhaps TRBD1 (5 bases). This CDR3 region has 14 residues. Deletions cut 6 bases from V and 8 bases from J, with 15 bases between. Looked up from germline, CDR1 is SGHRS and CDR2 is YFSETQ. The chain's CDR3 is CASTTSGFDSPLHF. The CDR3, as DNA: TGCGCCAGCACAACATCAGGGTTTGATTCACCCCTCCACTTT.